These T cell receptor beta chains were read from a single sample in a study of cytomegalovirus exposure and HLA in healthy donors. The method was immunoSEQ multiplex PCR; TCRdb's version includes in-frame clones alone and lacks a portion of them. The data show about 140,000 clones, more than 60% seen once. The material sequenced was PBMCs. Every receptor here comes from an older woman in good health and CMV-seronegative. Each CDR3 is given with its conserved first and last residue. A D gene is named only where the DNA matches it firmly. Part of the rows lack a size; the others show once, few, many or a class for expanded clones.

d_call j_call clone_size v_call cdr3_nt cdr3_aa
- TRBJ2-7 - TRBV9 TGTGCCAGCAGCCGGACTTCTTTTAGCTCCTACGAGCAGTACTTC CASSRTSFSSYEQYF
- TRBJ2-3 - TRBV27 TGTGCCAGCAGTCCGCTACTACTCCCCGGGATAGCGAGGGAAGGGGATACGCAGTATTTT CASSPLLLPGIAREGDTQYF
- TRBJ1-1 - TRBV28 TGTGCCAGCAGTTTCGGACGGCCGGGGACTGAAGCTTTCTTT CASSFGRPGTEAFF
TRBD2 TRBJ2-1 once TRBV6-5 TGTGCCAGCAGTTACCCCGGACTAGCGGGAAATGAGCAGTTCTTC CASSYPGLAGNEQFF
TRBD1 TRBJ1-2 - TRBV6-5 TGTGCCAGCAGTTCAAGACAGGGGTTTGACTATGGCTACACCTTC CASSSRQGFDYGYTF
TRBD2 TRBJ2-7 once TRBV7-9 TGTGCCAGCAGCCCCGGGGGGGCCTCCTACGAGCAGTACTTC CASSPGGASYEQYF
TRBD2 TRBJ2-1 - TRBV5-1 TGCGCCAGCAGCTTGGCCTCTAGCGGGGGCAATGAGCAGTTCTTC CASSLASSGGNEQFF
- TRBJ1-2 - TRBV5-8 TGTGCCAGCAGCTCACCCCCGGGACTACTTGGCTACACCTTC CASSSPPGLLGYTF
TRBD2 TRBJ2-7 - TRBV5-4 TGTGCCAGCAGCCCGGCGGGGGGTACCTCCTACGAGCAGTACTTC CASSPAGGTSYEQYF
TRBD2 TRBJ2-5 - TRBV15 TGTGCCACCAGCGAACCTAGCGGCCTCCAAGAGACCCAGTACTTC CATSEPSGLQETQYF
- TRBJ2-5 - TRBV28 TGTGCCAGCAGTTTCCCTGGGCTGGAGACCCAGTACTTC CASSFPGLETQYF
TRBD2 TRBJ2-1 - TRBV7-9 TGTTCCAGCAGAGTAGCGGGAGGGCGGGGGAATGAGCAGTTCTTC CSSRVAGGRGNEQFF
TRBD1 TRBJ1-2 once TRBV6-1 TGTGCCAGCAGTGATATAAAGACAGGGACCTATGGCTACACCTTC CASSDIKTGTYGYTF
TRBD2 TRBJ2-7 - TRBV29-1 TGCAGCGCCGGGGGGGCAGGAGGGGAGCAGTACTTC CSAGGAGGEQYF
- TRBJ1-2 few TRBV7-9 TGTGCCAGCAGCTTAGCGAATGCGGGGGACCGCAGCTTGCTCTATGGCTACACCTTC CASSLANAGDRSLLYGYTF
TRBD1 TRBJ1-3 - TRBV2 TGTGCCAGCTACAGGGGCTCTGGAAACACCATATATTTT CASYRGSGNTIYF
- TRBJ1-5 - TRBV10-3 TGTGCCATAAAACACGATAGCAATCAGCCCCAGCATTTT CAIKHDSNQPQHF
TRBD1 TRBJ1-1 - TRBV7-8 TGTGCCAGCAGCCTAACAGGGGAGACCACTGAAGCTTTCTTT CASSLTGETTEAFF
TRBD2 TRBJ2-5 few TRBV11-2 TGTGCCAGCAGCTTAGGGACTAGCGGTACTCAAGAGACCCAGTACTTC CASSLGTSGTQETQYF
- TRBJ2-7 - TRBV5-3 TGTGCCAGCAGCTTGCCCGGGACTCCAGGACACGAGCAGTACTTC CASSLPGTPGHEQYF
TRBD2 TRBJ2-2 - TRBV29-1 TGCAGCGTGGCGGGAGGCCAGGGGACCGGGGAGCTGTTTTTT CSVAGGQGTGELFF
- TRBJ1-5 - TRBV5-5 TGTGCCAGCAGCTTGTTTCCGGGCAATCAGCCCCAGCATTTT CASSLFPGNQPQHF
TRBD1 TRBJ1-1 once TRBV5-1 TGCGCCAGCAGCTCCGGGCAGGGGGGCACTGAAGCTTTCTTT CASSSGQGGTEAFF
TRBD2 TRBJ2-7 - TRBV5-1 TGCGCCAGCAGCTTGGGAGGACTAGCGGGGGGGAACGAGCAGTACTTC CASSLGGLAGGNEQYF
TRBD1 TRBJ1-1 - TRBV5-1 TGCGCCAGCACCTTCGGGACAGGGACGAACACTGAAGCTTTCTTT CASTFGTGTNTEAFF
- TRBJ1-4 - TRBV23-1 TGCGCCAGCAGCCAGCTCCAGGAATGTGAAAAACTGTTTTTT CASSQLQECEKLFF
TRBD2 TRBJ2-4 - TRBV5-4 TGTGCCAGCAGCTTACGAGCGGGGAGAAACATTCAGTACTTC CASSLRAGRNIQYF
- TRBJ1-5 - TRBV18 TGTGCCAGCTCACCGGCTCAATATCAGCCCCAGCATTTT CASSPAQYQPQHF
- TRBJ2-7 - TRBV5-4 TGTGCCAGCAGCTCTGGAGGGGTGACCTACGAGCAGTACTTC CASSSGGVTYEQYF
- TRBJ1-3 - TRBV7-9 TGTGCCAGCAGCCAGGACAGCTCTGGAAACACCATATATTTT CASSQDSSGNTIYF
TRBD2 TRBJ2-7 few TRBV11-1 TGTGCCAGCAGCTTGACTAGCGGAGCTTACGAGCAGTACTTC CASSLTSGAYEQYF
- TRBJ2-4 - TRBV5-4 TGTGCCAGCAGCGCCGGGGGAGAGGTGGCCAAAAACATTCAGTACTTC CASSAGGEVAKNIQYF
- TRBJ2-1 - TRBV6-1 TGTGCCAGCCCGGCGGTGGGTGAGCAGTTCTTC CASPAVGEQFF